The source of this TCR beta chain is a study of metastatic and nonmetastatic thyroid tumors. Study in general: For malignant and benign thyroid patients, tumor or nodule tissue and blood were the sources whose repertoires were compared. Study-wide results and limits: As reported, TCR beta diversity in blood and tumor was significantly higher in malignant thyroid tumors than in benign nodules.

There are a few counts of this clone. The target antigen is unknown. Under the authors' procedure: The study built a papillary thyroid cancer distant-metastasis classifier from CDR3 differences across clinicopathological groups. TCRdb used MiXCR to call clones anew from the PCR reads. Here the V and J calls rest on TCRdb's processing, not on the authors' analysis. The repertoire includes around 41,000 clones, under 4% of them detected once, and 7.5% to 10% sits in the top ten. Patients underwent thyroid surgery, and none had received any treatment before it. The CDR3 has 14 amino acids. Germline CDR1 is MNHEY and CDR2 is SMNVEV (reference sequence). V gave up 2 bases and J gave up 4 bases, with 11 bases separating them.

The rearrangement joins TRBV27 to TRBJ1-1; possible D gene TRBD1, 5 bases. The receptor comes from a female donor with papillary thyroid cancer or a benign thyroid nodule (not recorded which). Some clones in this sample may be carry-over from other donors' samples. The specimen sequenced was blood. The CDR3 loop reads CASSLRAGFTEAFF. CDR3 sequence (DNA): TGTGCCAGCAGTTTAAGGGCAGGGTTCACTGAAGCTTTCTTT.